This TCR beta chain was sequenced in a study of blood T cell repertoires in COVID-19. Overall study context: Sites in the United States, Italy and Spain provided acute and convalescent COVID-19 samples. The analysed material was cDNA or gDNA that came from T cells, B-cell-depleted T cells, or PBMCs.

V lost 5 bases and J lost 6, with 15 bases in between. The CDR3 totals 14 residues. Germline V gene lookup returns CDR1 MDHEN and CDR2 SYDVKM. Original processing methods: Amplified reference gene primers provided the basis for estimating nucleated cell counts. Profiling relied on immunoSEQ multiplex PCR, and the TCRdb table lists in-frame clones only, not all of them. Clonal size and the V and J genes are those of that table, whereas D and trimming came from the DNA. The table lists around 190,000 clones, about 88% of them singletons. The TCR sequence derives from a man aged 30-40 years with acute or convalescent COVID-19. The chain employs TRBV28 and TRBJ2-3; a possible D gene is TRBD2 (7 bases). The sample consisted of peripheral blood. In DNA, the CDR3 is TGTGCCAGCAGTGAAAACAGGGAGGGGGATACGCAGTATTTT. This gives the protein CASSENREGDTQYF. Together with reference TRBV28 and TRBJ2-3, the CDR3 gives the full variable domain: DVKVTQSSRYLVKRTGEKVFLECVQDMDHENMFWYRQDPGLGLRLIYFSYDVKMKEKGDIPEGYSVSREKKERFSLILESASTNQTSMYLCASSENREGDTQYFGPGTRLTVL.